The clone carrying this TCR beta chain was observed at least ten times. This sample stems from a study of read filtering for tumor transcriptome and immune sequencing. The ends were cut back, 4 bases at V and 11 bases at J, with 23 bases in the middle. This CDR3 has 15 amino acids. Germline CDR1 SGHAT, CDR2 FQNNGV. This library used roughly 370 ng RNA and molecular barcoded adaptors spanning alpha/delta and beta/gamma chains. TCRdb itself ran the reads through MiXCR, one entry per CDR3 protein. The data contain 35,000 to 50,000 distinct CDR3 sequences, roughly 10% of them singletons. This clonotype was obtained from a donor at least 40 years old with multiple myeloma. The sample was a population of CD138-negative cells sorted from bone marrow. The chain combines TRBV11-2 with TRBJ1-1; D not resolved. CDR3 loop: CASSSPDRGNPAAFF. Written as DNA, the CDR3 is TGTGCCAGCAGCTCTCCTGATCGTGGCAACCCGGCGGCTTTCTTT.